The clone carrying this T cell receptor beta chain came up many times. The sample comes from a study of identical twins. TCRdb reprocessed the 5' RACE reads via MiXCR and lists one record per CDR3 protein. The sample holds approximately 690,000 distinct CDR3 sequences, around 6.1% seen once. The germline CDR1 and CDR2 sequences are MNHNS and SASEGT. CDR3 length equals 19 residues. V shed 4 bases, J shed 2 bases, and the junction held 13 bases outside the gene matches. This rearrangement joins TRBV6-1 to TRBJ2-3; 12 positions agree with TRBD2. The TCR was taken from a man aged 18 to 29 in good health. The sample taken for sequencing was naive T cells sorted from blood. CDR3 nucleotide sequence: TGTGCCAGCAGTGCGACCGGGACTAGCGGGTTTCCGACCACAGATACGCAGTATTTT. This sequence encodes CASSATGTSGFPTTDTQYF.